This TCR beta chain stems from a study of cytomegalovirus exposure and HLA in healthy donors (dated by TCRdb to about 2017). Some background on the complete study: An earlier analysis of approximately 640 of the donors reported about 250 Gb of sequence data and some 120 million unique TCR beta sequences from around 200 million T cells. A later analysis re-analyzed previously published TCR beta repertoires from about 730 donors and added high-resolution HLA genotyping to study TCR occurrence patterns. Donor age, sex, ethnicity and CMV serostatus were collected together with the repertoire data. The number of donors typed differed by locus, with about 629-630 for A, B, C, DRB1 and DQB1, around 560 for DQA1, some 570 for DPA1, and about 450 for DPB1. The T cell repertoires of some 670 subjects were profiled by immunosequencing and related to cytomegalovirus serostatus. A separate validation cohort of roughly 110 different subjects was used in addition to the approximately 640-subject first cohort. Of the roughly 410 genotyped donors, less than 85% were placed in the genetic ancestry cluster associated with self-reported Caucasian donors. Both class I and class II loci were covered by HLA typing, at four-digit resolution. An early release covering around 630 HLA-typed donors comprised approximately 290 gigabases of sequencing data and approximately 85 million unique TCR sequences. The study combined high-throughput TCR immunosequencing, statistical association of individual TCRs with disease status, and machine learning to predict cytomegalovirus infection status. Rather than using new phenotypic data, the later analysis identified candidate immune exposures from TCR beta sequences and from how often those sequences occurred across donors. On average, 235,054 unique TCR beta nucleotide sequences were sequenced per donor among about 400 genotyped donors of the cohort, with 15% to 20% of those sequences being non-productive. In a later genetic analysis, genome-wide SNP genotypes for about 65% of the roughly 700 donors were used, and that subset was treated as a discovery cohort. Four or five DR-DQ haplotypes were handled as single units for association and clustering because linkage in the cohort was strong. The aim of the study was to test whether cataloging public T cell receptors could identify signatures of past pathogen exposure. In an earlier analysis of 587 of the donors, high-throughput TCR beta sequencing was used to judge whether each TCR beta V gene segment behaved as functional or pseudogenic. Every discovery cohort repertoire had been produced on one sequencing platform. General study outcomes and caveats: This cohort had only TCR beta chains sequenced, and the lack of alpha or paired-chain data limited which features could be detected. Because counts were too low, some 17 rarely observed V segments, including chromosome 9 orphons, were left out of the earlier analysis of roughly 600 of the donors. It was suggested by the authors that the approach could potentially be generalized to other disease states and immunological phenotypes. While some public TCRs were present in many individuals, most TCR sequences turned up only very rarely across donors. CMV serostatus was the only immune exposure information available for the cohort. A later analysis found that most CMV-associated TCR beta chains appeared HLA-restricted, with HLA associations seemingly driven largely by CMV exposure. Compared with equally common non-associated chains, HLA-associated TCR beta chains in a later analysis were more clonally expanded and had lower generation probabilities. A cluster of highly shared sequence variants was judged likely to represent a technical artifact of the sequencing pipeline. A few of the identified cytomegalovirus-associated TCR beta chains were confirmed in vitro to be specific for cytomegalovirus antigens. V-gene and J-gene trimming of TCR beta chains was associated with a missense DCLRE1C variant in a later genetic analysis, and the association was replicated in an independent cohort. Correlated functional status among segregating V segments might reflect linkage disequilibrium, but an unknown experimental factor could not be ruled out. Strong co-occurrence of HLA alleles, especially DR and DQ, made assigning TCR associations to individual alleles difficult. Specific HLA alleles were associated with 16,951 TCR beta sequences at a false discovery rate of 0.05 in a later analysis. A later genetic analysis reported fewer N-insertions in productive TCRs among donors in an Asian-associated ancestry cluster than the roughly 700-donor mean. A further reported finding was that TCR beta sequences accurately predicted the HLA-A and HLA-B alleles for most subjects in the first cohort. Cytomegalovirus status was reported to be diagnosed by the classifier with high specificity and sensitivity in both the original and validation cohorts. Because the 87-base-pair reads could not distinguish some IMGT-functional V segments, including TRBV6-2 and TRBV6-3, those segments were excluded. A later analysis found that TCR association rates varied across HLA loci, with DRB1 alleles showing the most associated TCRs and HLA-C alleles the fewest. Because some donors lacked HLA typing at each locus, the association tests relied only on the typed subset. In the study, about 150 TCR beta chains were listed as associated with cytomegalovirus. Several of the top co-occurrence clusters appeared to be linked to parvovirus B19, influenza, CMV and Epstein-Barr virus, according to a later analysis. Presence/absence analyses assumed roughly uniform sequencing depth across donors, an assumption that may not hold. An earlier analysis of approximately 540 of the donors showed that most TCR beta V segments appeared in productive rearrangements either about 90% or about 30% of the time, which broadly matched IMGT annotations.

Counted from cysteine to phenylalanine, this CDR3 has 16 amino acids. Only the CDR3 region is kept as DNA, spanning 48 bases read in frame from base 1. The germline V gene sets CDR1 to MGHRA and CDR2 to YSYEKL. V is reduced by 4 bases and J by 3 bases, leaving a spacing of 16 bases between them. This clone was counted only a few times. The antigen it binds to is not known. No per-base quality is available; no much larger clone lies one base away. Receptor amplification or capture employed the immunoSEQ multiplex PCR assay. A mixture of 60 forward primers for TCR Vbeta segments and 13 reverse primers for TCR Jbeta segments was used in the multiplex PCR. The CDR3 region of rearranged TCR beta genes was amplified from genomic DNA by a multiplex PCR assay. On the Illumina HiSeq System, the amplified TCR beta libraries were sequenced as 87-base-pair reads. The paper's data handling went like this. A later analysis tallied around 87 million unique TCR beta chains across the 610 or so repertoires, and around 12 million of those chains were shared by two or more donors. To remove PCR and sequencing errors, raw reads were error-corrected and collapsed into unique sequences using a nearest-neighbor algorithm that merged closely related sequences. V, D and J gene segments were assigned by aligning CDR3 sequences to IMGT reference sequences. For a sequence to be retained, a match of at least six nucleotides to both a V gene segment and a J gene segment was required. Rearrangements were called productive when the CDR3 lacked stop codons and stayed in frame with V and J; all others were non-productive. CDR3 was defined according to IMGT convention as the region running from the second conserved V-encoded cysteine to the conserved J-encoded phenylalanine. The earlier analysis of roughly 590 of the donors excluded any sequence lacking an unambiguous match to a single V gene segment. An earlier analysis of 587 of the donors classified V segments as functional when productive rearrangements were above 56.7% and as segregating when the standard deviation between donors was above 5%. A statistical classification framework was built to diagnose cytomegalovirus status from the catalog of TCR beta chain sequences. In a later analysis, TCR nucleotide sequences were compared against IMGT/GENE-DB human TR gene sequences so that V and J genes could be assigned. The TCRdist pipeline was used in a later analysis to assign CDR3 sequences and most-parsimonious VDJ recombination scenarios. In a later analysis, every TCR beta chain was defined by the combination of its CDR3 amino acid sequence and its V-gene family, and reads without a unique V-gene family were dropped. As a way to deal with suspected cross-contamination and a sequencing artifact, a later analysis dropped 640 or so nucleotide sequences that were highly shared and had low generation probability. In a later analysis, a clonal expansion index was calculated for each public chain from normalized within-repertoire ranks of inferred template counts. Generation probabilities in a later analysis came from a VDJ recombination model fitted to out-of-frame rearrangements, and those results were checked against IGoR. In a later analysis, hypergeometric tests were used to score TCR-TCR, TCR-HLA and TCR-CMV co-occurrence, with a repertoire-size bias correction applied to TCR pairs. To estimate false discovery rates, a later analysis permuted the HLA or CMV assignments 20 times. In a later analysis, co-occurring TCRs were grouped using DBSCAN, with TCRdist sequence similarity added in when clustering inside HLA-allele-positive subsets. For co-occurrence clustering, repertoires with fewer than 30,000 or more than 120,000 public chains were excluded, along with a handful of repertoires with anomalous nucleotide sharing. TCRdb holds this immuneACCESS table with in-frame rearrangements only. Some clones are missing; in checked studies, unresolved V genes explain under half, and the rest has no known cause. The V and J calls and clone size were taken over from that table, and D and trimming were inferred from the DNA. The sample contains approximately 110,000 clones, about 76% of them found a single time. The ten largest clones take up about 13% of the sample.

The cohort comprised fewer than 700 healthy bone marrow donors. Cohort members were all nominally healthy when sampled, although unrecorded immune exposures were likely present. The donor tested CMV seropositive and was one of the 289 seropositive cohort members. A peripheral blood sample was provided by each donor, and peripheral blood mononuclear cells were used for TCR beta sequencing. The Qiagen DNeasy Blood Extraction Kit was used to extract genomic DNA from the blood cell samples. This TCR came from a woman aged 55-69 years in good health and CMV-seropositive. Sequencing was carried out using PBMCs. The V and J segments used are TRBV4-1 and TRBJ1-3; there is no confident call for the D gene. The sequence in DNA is TGCGCCAGCAGCCCATATGGAGTATTGCGTGGAAACACCATATATTTT. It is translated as CASSPYGVLRGNTIYF.